This T cell receptor (beta chain) is drawn from a study of T cells after yellow fever vaccination (dated by TCRdb to between 2017 and 2020). A note on the overall study: The SMART-Seq v4 Ultra Low Input RNA kit was used to prepare libraries from fractions with low cell numbers. To follow T-cell clones before and after both primary and booster YFV17D yellow fever vaccination, bulk TCR alpha and beta repertoires underwent longitudinal sequencing. Two healthy male donors, one aged 18 to 29 and one aged 30 to 39 years, were included in the cohort. Blood samples were taken at several timepoints before and after primary and secondary immunization, and bulk PBMC replicates and cell subsets were isolated. General study outcomes and caveats: Compared with the primary T-cell response, the secondary T-cell response was weaker but faster, peaking on day 5 rather than day 15. After the booster, most of the clones that had expanded following primary vaccination were detected again (just under 97% of CD4 and 80% to 90% of CD8), which suggests that memory was broadly maintained. A small fraction of clonotypes appeared in both the CD4 and CD8 compartments, likely as a result of convergent recombination. Computational filtering was needed because FACS-sorted repertoires could contain abundant contaminating clonotypes from the bulk population. The study included only a couple of donors, which limits how far the findings can be generalized.

TCR cDNA was synthesized by 5'RACE template switching, through which a universal primer site and unique molecular identifiers were introduced. Priming of cDNA synthesis was performed from both the TCR alpha and TCR beta constant segments. Libraries were amplified in two PCR steps, with sample barcodes and sequencing adapters added in the second step. Sequencing of libraries was performed on Illumina HiSeq 2500 (2x100 bp) or NovaSeq (2x150 bp). In the authors' own workflow: Reads were demultiplexed and collapsed into UMI consensus sequences with MIGEC, and V(D)J alignment was performed with MiXCR. Vaccine-responding clonotypes were identified with edgeR using replicate PBMC samples, with FDR below 0.01 and a log2 fold change above 5 up to day 15 being required. Each bulk clonotype was labeled CD4 or CD8 based on which sequenced repertoire, CD4 or CD8, contained the clonotype at higher abundance. The raw public data were reprocessed by TCRdb itself: fastp quality trimming at Q25, MiXCR clonotype calling, in-frame beta chains only. Rows with a matching CDR3 protein are joined into one entry that keeps the most common DNA and genes. TCRdb's processing, not the study's, gives the V and J calls here. This sample has 500,000 to 650,000 distinct CDR3 sequences in its table, and 12% of those were observed once. More than 13% of the sample lies in the top ten.

This clonotype was counted many times. Its antigen remains undetermined. Base qualities were left out, and no much larger clone turns up one base away. The sample's treatment or condition label is to be understood as: live attenuated yellow fever vaccine strain. Two biological replicates of bulk PBMCs were collected at each blood-draw timepoint. A standard Ficoll-Paque protocol was used to isolate PBMCs from peripheral blood. RNA was extracted with TriZol from bulk PBMCs, CD4 and CD8 fractions, and dextramer-positive and dextramer-negative fractions. There are 13 amino acids in the CDR3, from cysteine to phenylalanine inclusive. Solely the CDR3 DNA is kept, with 39 bases framed from the first base. Cut back by 6 bases and 2 bases, the V and J ends lie 10 bases apart. The germline V gene gives CDR1 as SGHTA and CDR2 as FQGNSA.

In this chain, TRBV7-2 is recombined with TRBJ2-5, with no confident D gene call. The TCR was taken from a man between 25 and 39 years old who received the YFV17D yellow fever vaccine. Source: PBMCs, taken on the day of the yellow fever booster vaccination. The CDR3 protein is CASSFRYQETQYF. The nucleotides read TGTGCCAGCAGTTTCAGGTATCAAGAGACCCAGTACTTC.